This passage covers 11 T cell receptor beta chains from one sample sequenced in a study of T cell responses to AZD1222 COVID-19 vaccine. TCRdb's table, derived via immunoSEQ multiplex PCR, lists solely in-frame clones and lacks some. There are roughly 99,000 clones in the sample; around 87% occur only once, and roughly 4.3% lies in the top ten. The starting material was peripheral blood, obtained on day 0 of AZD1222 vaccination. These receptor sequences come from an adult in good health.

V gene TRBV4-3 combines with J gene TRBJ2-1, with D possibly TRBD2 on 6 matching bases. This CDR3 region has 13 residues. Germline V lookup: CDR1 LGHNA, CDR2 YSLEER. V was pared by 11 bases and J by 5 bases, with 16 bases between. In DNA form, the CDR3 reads TGCGCCGCAGGTTCTGCGGGAAACAATGAGCAGTTCTTC. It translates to CAAGSAGNNEQFF.

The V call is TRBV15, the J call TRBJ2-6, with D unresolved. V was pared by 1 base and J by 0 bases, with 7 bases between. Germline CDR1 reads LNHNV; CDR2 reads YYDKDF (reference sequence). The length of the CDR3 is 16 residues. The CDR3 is CATSRGPGSGANVLTF. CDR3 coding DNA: TGTGCCACCAGCAGAGGACCGGGCTCTGGGGCCAACGTCCTGACTTTC.

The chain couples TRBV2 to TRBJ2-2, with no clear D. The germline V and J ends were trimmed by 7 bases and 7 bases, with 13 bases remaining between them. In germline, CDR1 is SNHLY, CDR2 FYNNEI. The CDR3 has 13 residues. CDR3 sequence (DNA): TGTGCCAGCACTATGGACGGAAACGGGGAGCTGTTTTTT. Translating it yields CASTMDGNGELFF. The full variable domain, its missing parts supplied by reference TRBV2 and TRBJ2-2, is EPEVTQTPSHQVTQMGQEVILRCVPISNHLYFYWYRQILGQKVEFLVSFYNNEISEKSEIFDDQFSVERPDGSNFTLKIRSTKLEDSAMYFCASTMDGNGELFFGEGSRLTVL.

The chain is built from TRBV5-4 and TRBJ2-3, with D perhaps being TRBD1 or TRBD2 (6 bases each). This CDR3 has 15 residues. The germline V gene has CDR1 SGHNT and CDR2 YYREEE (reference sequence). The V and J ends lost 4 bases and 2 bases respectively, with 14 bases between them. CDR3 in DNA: TGTGCCAGCAGCCTTGAGGGGGGATTCACAGATACGCAGTATTTT. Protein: CASSLEGGFTDTQYF. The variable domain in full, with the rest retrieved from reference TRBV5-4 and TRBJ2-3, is ETGVTQSPTHLIKTRGQQVTLRCSSQSGHNTVSWYQQALGQGPQFIFQYYREEENGRGNFPPRFSGLQFPNYSSELNVNALELDDSALYLCASSLEGGFTDTQYFGPGTRLTVL.

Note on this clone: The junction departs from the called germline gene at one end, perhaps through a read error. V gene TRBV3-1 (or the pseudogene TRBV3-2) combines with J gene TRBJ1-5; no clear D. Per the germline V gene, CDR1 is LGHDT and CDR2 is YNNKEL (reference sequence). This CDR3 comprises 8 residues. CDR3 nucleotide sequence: TGTGCTACCTCTCCCCGGCATTTT. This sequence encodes CATSPRHF.

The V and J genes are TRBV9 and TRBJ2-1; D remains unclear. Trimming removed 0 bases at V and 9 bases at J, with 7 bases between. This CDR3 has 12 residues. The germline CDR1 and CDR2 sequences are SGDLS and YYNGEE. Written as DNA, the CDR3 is TGTGCCAGCAGCGTAGACAGAAGTGAGCAGTTCTTC. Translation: CASSVDRSEQFF.

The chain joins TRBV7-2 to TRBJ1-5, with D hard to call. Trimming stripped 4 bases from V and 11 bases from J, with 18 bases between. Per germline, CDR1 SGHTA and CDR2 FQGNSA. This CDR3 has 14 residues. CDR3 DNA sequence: TGTGCCAGCAGCTCCGATGGGCGGGCGGGGTCCCAGCATTTT. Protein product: CASSSDGRAGSQHF.

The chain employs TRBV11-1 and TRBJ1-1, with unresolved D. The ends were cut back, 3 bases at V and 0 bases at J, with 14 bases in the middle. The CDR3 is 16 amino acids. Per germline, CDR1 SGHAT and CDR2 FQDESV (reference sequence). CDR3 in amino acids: CASSFGSFRLNTEAFF. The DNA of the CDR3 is TGTGCCAGCAGCTTTGGCAGCTTTCGTTTGAACACTGAAGCTTTCTTT.

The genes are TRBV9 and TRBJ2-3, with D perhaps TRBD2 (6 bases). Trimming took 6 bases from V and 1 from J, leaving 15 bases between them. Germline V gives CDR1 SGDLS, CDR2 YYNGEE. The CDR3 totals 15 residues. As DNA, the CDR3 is TGTGCCAGCACCCTGGGGAGGTCCCGCACAGATACGCAGTATTTT. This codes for CASTLGRSRTDTQYF.

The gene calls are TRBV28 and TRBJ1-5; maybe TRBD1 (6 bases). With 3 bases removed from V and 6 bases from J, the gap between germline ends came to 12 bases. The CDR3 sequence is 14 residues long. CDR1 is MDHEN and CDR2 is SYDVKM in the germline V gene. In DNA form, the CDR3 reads TGTGCCAGCAGTTTCGAGGGGGGCAGTCAGCCCCAGCATTTT. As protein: CASSFEGGSQPQHF.

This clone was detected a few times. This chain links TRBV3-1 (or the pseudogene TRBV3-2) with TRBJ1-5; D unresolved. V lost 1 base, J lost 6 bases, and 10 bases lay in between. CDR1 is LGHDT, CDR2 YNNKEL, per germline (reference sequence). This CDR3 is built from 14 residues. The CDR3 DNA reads TGTGCCAGCAGCCAAGCGCTGGGCTGTCAGCCCCAGCATTTT. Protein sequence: CASSQALGCQPQHF.